This TCR beta chain was captured in a study of identical twins. Study-wide points: Twins showed weaker excess sharing in their beta out-of-frame sequences.

MiXCR, applied by TCRdb to the 5' RACE reads, yields one record per CDR3 protein. The sample records some 500,000 distinct CDR3 sequences, 22% being singletons. The ends were cut back, 3 bases at V and 6 bases at J, with 13 bases in the middle. This CDR3 is built from 14 residues. Germline V gene lookup returns CDR1 LGHDT and CDR2 YNNKEL (reference sequence). This clonotype was detected ten times or more. Antigen specificity is unknown. These data were likewise used in another study, on T cells expressing NK-cell markers. In that study: The TCR beta repertoires were obtained from sorted CD3+CD56+NKG2C+, CD3+CD56+NKG2C- and CD3+CD56-NKG2C+ T cells.

This clonotype originated in a woman aged 18 to 35 in good health. Source material: CD4+ T cells sorted from blood. The chain is built from TRBV3-1 and TRBJ2-3; D remains ambiguous. The CDR3 reads CASSQILQADTQYF. Written as DNA, the CDR3 is TGTGCCAGCAGCCAGATCCTCCAAGCGGATACGCAGTATTTT.